The present TCR beta chain was sequenced within a study of CD8 T cells in ankylosing spondylitis. Comments on this clonotype: Its cognate antigen is unknown.

Using its own MiXCR run on the 5' RACE reads, TCRdb lists one record per CDR3 protein. The data show about 540,000 distinct CDR3 sequences, approximately 11% seen once. The study, taken as a whole, reports: A TCR beta motif of under 10 highly homologous variants seemed to mark ankylosing spondylitis blood. It was reported that disease-linked clones were significantly enriched in matched ankylosing spondylitis synovial fluid.

The receptor comes from a male donor with ankylosing spondylitis. Sequencing input: blood, either unsorted or a sorted T cell fraction (not recorded which).

The CDR3 region has the DNA TGTGCCTGGAGTCCACCTCTAGGGAAAACCTACGAGCAGTACTTC. It codes for CAWSPPLGKTYEQYF. The rearrangement joins TRBV30 to TRBJ2-7; D gene uncertain. The V end lost 2 bases, the J end lost 2 bases, and 16 bases lay between the germline ends. Germline V gene lookup returns CDR1 GTSNPN and CDR2 SVGIG (reference sequence). This CDR3 is built from 15 residues.